These 19 T cell receptor beta chains came from one sample sequenced in a study of T cells in Graves' hyperthyroidism and ophthalmopathy (dated by TCRdb to about 2019). Library preparation employed multiplex PCR. Instrument used: Illumina HiSeq 2000. Amplification of TCR beta CDR3 regions was carried out from RNA transcripts. The TCR CDR3 was subjected to a first round of RT-PCR using the HTBI primer set and the Qiagen OneStep RT-PCR kit. The raw public data were reprocessed by TCRdb itself: fastp quality trimming at Q25, MiXCR clonotype calling, in-frame beta chains only. Each entry merges the rows of one CDR3 protein and shows their most common DNA and genes. In this sample the table shows 700,000 or so distinct CDR3 sequences, about a sixth of which occur a single time. Around 7.7% of the sample is held by the ten biggest clonotypes. Sequencing input: blood. Receptors were obtained from a man between 18 and 29 years old with Graves' hyperthyroidism.

This clonotype appeared a few times. The rearrangement joins TRBV5-1 to TRBJ2-7; unclear D gene. The CDR3 contains 15 residues. V was pared by 7 bases and J by 4 bases, with 21 bases between. In germline, CDR1 is SGHRS, CDR2 YFSETQ. The CDR3 bases are TGCGCCAGCCGCATAGTCCCGGGCCATGAATACGAGCAGTACTTC. It encodes CASRIVPGHEYEQYF.

The chain employs TRBV7-9 and TRBJ1-4, with 7 bases that match TRBD1. This CDR3 region has 15 residues. CDR1 is SEHNR, CDR2 FQNEAQ, per germline (reference sequence). The V gene end was trimmed by 5 bases and the J gene end by 5 bases; junction bases not matched to a gene: 8. The CDR3 region is CASSPSGTENEKLFF. The CDR3, as DNA: TGTGCCAGCAGCCCCTCCGGGACAGAGAATGAAAAACTGTTTTTT.

The V call is TRBV12-3 or TRBV12-4, the J call TRBJ2-7; possibly TRBD1 or TRBD2 for D (5 bases each). V was shortened by 5 bases and J by 7 bases, with 21 bases between the two germline ends. The CDR3 consists of 15 residues. This CDR3 reads CASSPLTAVEKEQYF. CDR3 in DNA: TGTGCCAGCAGTCCCCTGACAGCGGTGGAGAAGGAGCAGTACTTC.

In its sample, this clonotype was seen many times. J is TRBJ1-2 and V is TRBV28; TRBD1 agrees at 8 bases. Germline V gene sequence: CDR1 MDHEN, CDR2 SYDVKM. V trimming: 4 bases; J trimming: 4 bases; junction bases outside the gene matches: 8. CDR3 length: 15 residues. The CDR3 spells CASSSGQGRTYGYTF. The DNA for the CDR3 is TGTGCCAGCAGTTCAGGACAGGGAAGGACCTATGGCTACACCTTC.

This chain connects TRBV3-1 to TRBJ2-7, with D possibly matching TRBD1 (5 bases). The V gene's germline CDR1 is LGHDT and CDR2 YNNKEL (reference sequence). CDR3 size: 14 residues. Trimming left V 0 bases short and J 7 bases short, with 13 bases between. CDR3 sequence reads: CASSQESRGPEQYF. CDR3 coding DNA: TGTGCCAGCAGCCAAGAAAGTAGGGGTCCAGAGCAGTACTTC.

This clonotype has more than one count but fewer than ten. The CDR3 bases are TGCAGTGCTAGAGACGCACTAGCGGGACCTTACAATGAGCAGTTCTTC. This sequence encodes CSARDALAGPYNEQFF. The V call is TRBV20-1, the J call TRBJ2-1; 10 bases are shared with TRBD2. Germline CDR1 is DFQATT and CDR2 is SNEGSKA (reference sequence). The junction had 6 bases not matched to a gene; V was cut back by 0 bases and J by 4 bases. The length of the CDR3 is 16 residues.

This clonotype was found many times. The rearrangement uses TRBV2 and TRBJ1-2; no definite D call. Germline assignment: CDR1 SNHLY and CDR2 FYNNEI. This CDR3 has 13 residues. The V and J ends lost 3 bases and 2 bases respectively, with 7 bases between them. CDR3 nucleotides: TGTGCCAGCAGTGAGGAGGGCAACTATGGCTACACCTTC. It translates to CASSEEGNYGYTF.

The gene calls are TRBV7-9 and TRBJ2-1; 12 nucleotides align to TRBD2. The germline V gene has CDR1 SEHNR and CDR2 FQNEAQ (reference sequence). This CDR3 region has 16 residues. Trimming at V came to 4 bases and at J to 2 bases, leaving 3 bases not matched to a gene. CDR3 sequence reads: CASSSWTSGTYNEQFF. CDR3 nucleotides: TGTGCCAGCAGCTCCTGGACTAGCGGGACCTACAATGAGCAGTTCTTC.

This clonotype was observed a handful of times. V usage is TRBV7-8 and J usage is TRBJ2-7; D is possibly TRBD1 (5 bases). This CDR3 region has 17 residues. Germline V gene lookup returns CDR1 SGHVS and CDR2 FQNEAQ. V dropped 4 bases and J dropped 1 base, with 20 bases sitting between them. CDR3 loop: CASSSRHTGIGSYEQYF. The CDR3 DNA reads as TGTGCCAGCAGCTCCCGCCACACAGGAATCGGGTCCTACGAGCAGTACTTC.

At least ten counts were recorded for this clonotype. J is TRBJ2-3 and V is TRBV7-8; 9 bases map to TRBD1. Germline loops: CDR1 SGHVS, CDR2 FQNEAQ. The J segment lost 4 bases and the V segment lost 5 bases, leaving 7 bases of the junction unmatched. This CDR3 has 15 residues. CDR3 region: CASSPGDREPDTQYF. The CDR3 region has the DNA TGTGCCAGCAGCCCTGGGGACAGGGAACCAGATACGCAGTATTTT. Together with reference TRBV7-8 and TRBJ2-3, the CDR3 gives the full variable domain: GAGVSQSPRYKVAKRGQDVALRCDPISGHVSLFWYQQALGQGPEFLTYFQNEAQLDKSGLPSDRFFAERPEGSVSTLKIQRTQQEDSAVYLCASSPGDREPDTQYFGPGTRLTVL.

The gene calls are TRBV19 and TRBJ2-3; possible D gene TRBD1, 6 bases. Trimming shortened V by 7 bases and J by 6 bases, and 14 bases separated the two germline ends. Germline loops: CDR1 LNHDA, CDR2 SQIVND (reference sequence). The CDR3 has 13 residues. The CDR3 spells CASNQGPRDTQYF. The CDR3 nucleotides read TGTGCCAGTAACCAGGGGCCCAGGGATACGCAGTATTTT.

This clonotype was observed many times. The V gene is TRBV12-5, the J gene TRBJ2-1; D might be TRBD2 (5 bases). The CDR3 consists of 14 residues. Germline CDR1 reads LGHNT; CDR2 reads FRNRAP. Trimming pared 4 bases from V and 5 bases from J, leaving 12 bases between. The CDR3: CASGSRTENNEQFF. DNA for the CDR3: TGTGCTAGTGGTTCCAGGACTGAAAACAATGAGCAGTTCTTC.

J is TRBJ2-3 and V is TRBV20-1, with D perhaps TRBD2 (7 bases). The CDR3 is 14 residues long. Germline V CDR1 and CDR2: DFQATT, SNEGSKA (reference sequence). Trimming took off 1 base at V and 3 bases at J, with 11 bases between the two ends. The CDR3 nucleotides read TGCAGTGCTAGAGCAGGGGAGGGGACAGATACGCAGTATTTT. Translated: CSARAGEGTDTQYF.

The chain carries TRBV5-1 and TRBJ1-3; 10 positions agree with TRBD1. Germline V CDR1 and CDR2: SGHRS, YFSETQ. With V trimmed by 4 bases and J by 4 bases, 8 bases remained unmatched. The CDR3 consists of 16 residues. This chain's CDR3 is CASSKRQGAEGNTIYF. CDR3 in DNA: TGCGCCAGCAGCAAACGACAGGGGGCCGAGGGAAACACCATATATTTT.

This clonotype showed up just a few times. A clone one base away is much larger, so this may be a read error. The chain recombines TRBV28 with TRBJ1-1, with no clear D. Trimming took off 2 bases at V and 3 bases at J, with 13 bases between the two ends. The CDR3 is made up of 15 amino acids. Germline V CDR1 and CDR2: MDHEN, SYDVKM. Written as DNA, the CDR3 is TGTGCCAGCAGTTTAATCGGCCACGAGGACACTGAAGCTTTCTTT. This encodes CASSLIGHEDTEAFF. Filled out from reference TRBV28 and TRBJ1-1, the complete variable domain reads DVKVTQSSRYLVKRTGEKVFLECVQDMDHENMFWYRQDPGLGLRLIYFSYDVKMKEKGDIPEGYSVSREKKERFSLILESASTNQTSMYLCASSLIGHEDTEAFFGQGTRLTVV.

This clonotype has more than one count but fewer than ten. This chain joins TRBV11-3 and TRBJ2-1; 10 bases map to TRBD2. The V gene's germline CDR1 is SGHNT and CDR2 YENEEA. The CDR3 consists of 15 residues. Losses at the gene ends were 4 bases for V and 7 bases for J; bases not matched to a gene: 7. DNA of the CDR3: TGTGCCAGCAGCTCCCTGGCTAGCGGGAGAAATGAGCAGTTCTTC. This encodes CASSSLASGRNEQFF.

This clonotype was seen many times. The genes are TRBV28 and TRBJ2-7; TRBD2 might be the D (6 bases). Germline V gene lookup returns CDR1 MDHEN and CDR2 SYDVKM. The V end was cut by 7 bases, the J end by 7 bases, with 23 bases between. This CDR3 comprises 15 residues. In DNA form, the CDR3 reads TGTGCCAGCACCCAGGTGGAACGGATAGGAGGGGAGCAGTACTTC. As protein: CASTQVERIGGEQYF.

The chain recombines TRBV27 with TRBJ2-2, with D perhaps matching TRBD1 (6 bases). From germline, CDR1 is MNHEY and CDR2 SMNVEV (reference sequence). The length of the CDR3 is 16 residues. V dropped 1 base and J dropped 6 bases, with 15 bases sitting between them. CDR3 sequence (DNA): TGTGCCAGCAGTTTATTTTGGCAGGGGACCCCCGGGGAGCTGTTTTTT. Its protein product is CASSLFWQGTPGELFF.

This clonotype has a handful of counts. The genes are TRBV19 and TRBJ2-1, with D maybe TRBD2 (6 bases). The germline CDR1 and CDR2 sequences are LNHDA and SQIVND (reference sequence). V gave up 1 base and J gave up 7 bases, with 17 bases separating them. The length of the CDR3 is 16 residues. DNA of the CDR3: TGTGCCAGTAGTATAGTGACTAGTGGTGCTGGGAATGAGCAGTTCTTC. Its translation: CASSIVTSGAGNEQFF.